A single sample gave rise to the 28 T cell receptor beta chains below, sequenced in a study of human T cells and chemical hapten exposure. Via MiXCR, TCRdb re-called the RACE reads, giving one row per CDR3 protein. Of some 350,000 distinct CDR3 sequences in the sample, more than 5% are singletons; the top ten hold about 6%. The time point: patch test 2, 6 weeks after DPC sensitization. Sample treatment: therapeutic diphenylcyclopropenone sensitization with weekly scalp DPC. The specimen was whole blood, collected in connection with sensitization to the hapten diphenylcyclopropenone (DPC). The receptor set was obtained from a woman younger than 30 with alopecia areata. Some clones in this sample may be carry-over from other donors' samples.

This clonotype was seen a few times. This chain joins TRBV10-3 and TRBJ2-3; 7 nucleotides align to TRBD2. With V trimmed by 4 bases and J by 1 base, 5 bases remained unmatched. This CDR3 comprises 15 residues. The germline V gene encodes CDR1 ENHRY and CDR2 SYGVKD. For the CDR3, the DNA is TGTGCCATCAGTGGAAGCGGGGAAGGCACAGATACGCAGTATTTT. This translates into CAISGSGEGTDTQYF.

There are a few counts of this clonotype. The chain has TRBV11-2 and TRBJ2-6, with 7 bases fitting TRBD2. The germline V gene has CDR1 SGHAT and CDR2 FQNNGV. V trimming: 1 base; J trimming: 1 base; junction bases outside the gene matches: 4. The CDR3 has 17 amino acids. The CDR3 spells CASSLAGGSSGANVLTF. The CDR3 DNA is TGTGCCAGCAGCTTAGCGGGGGGATCATCTGGGGCCAACGTCCTGACTTTC.

This clonotype was seen more than once but under ten times. V and J are TRBV10-2 and TRBJ2-3, with TRBD2 as a possible D gene (5 bases). Germline-derived CDR1 and CDR2 are WSHSY and SAAADI. Trimming removed 1 base from V and 0 bases from J, with 11 bases in between. The CDR3 runs 16 residues. The CDR3 is CASSEWAGTSTDTQYF. DNA of the CDR3: TGCGCCAGCAGTGAGTGGGCGGGCACTAGCACAGATACGCAGTATTTT.

This clonotype was recorded a few times. The chain couples TRBV5-5 to TRBJ1-4; D unresolved. V was shortened by 6 bases and J by 0 bases, with 15 bases between the two germline ends. CDR1 is SGHKS, CDR2 YYEKEE, per germline (reference sequence). The length of the CDR3 is 16 residues. The CDR3 here is CASITDLGSTNEKLFF. For the CDR3, the DNA is TGTGCCAGCATCACCGACCTGGGGTCAACTAATGAAAAACTGTTTTTT.

This clonotype appeared many times. This rearrangement joins TRBV24-1 to TRBJ1-1; TRBD1 matches 8 bases. Germline trimming cut 7 bases from V and 2 bases from J; bases unmatched to any gene: 2. Germline-derived CDR1 and CDR2 are KGHDR and SFDVKD. The CDR3 totals 13 residues. The CDR3 loop reads CATRDRDNTEAFF. The CDR3 DNA reads as TGTGCCACCAGGGACAGGGATAACACTGAAGCTTTCTTT.

This clonotype has at least ten counts. This chain joins TRBV7-6 and TRBJ2-5; the D gene could be TRBD1 or TRBD2 (5 bases each). Germline V gene lookup returns CDR1 SGHVS and CDR2 FNYEAQ. This CDR3 contains 18 residues. The V and J ends lost 5 bases and 3 bases respectively, with 25 bases between them. The CDR3 loop is CASSTLVRDYQGEETQYF. For the CDR3, the DNA is TGTGCCAGCAGCACCCTGGTCCGAGACTACCAGGGAGAAGAGACCCAGTACTTC.

The V call is TRBV7-2, the J call TRBJ2-4; 9 positions match TRBD2. The CDR3 is 14 amino acids. Germline values: CDR1 SGHTA, CDR2 FQGNSA. After removal of 6 bases from V and 9 bases from J, the junction contained 9 bases not matched to a gene. CDR3 nucleotide sequence: TGTGCCAGCAGTCCCGTAGCGGGGGTCGGCATTCAGTACTTC. Residues: CASSPVAGVGIQYF.

A single count supports this clonotype. The chain has TRBV24-1 and TRBJ2-1; the D is unclear. CDR1 is KGHDR, CDR2 SFDVKD, per germline. Trimming removed 7 bases at V and 5 bases at J, with 20 bases between. The CDR3 is 16 residues long. DNA for the CDR3: TGTGCCACCAGCCCTACATATCCAGCCCTTCACAATGAGCAGTTCTTC. This encodes CATSPTYPALHNEQFF.

The chain has TRBV5-1 and TRBJ2-5; D might be TRBD2 (6 bases). The germline V gene encodes CDR1 SGHRS and CDR2 YFSETQ. Trimming took 1 base from V and 0 from J, leaving 13 bases between them. This CDR3 comprises 16 residues. In DNA, the CDR3 is TGCGCCAGCAGCTTGCCAACGGGGACTTACCAAGAGACCCAGTACTTC. Translating gives CASSLPTGTYQETQYF.

This clonotype was counted at least ten times. The genes are TRBV15 and TRBJ1-5; 8 nucleotides match TRBD1. CDR3 length equals 17 residues. Germline V gene data show CDR1 as LNHNV and CDR2 as YYDKDF (reference sequence). V lost 3 bases to trimming and J lost 0 bases; unmatched junction nucleotides: 7. As DNA, the CDR3 is TGTGCCACCAGCAGTAGGACAGGGCCGTATAGCAATCAGCCCCAGCATTTT. Translating it yields CATSSRTGPYSNQPQHF.

This clonotype has only a few counts. The rearrangement uses TRBV5-1 and TRBJ2-7, with TRBD2 identical over 13 bases. CDR3 length: 15 amino acids. The germline CDR1 and CDR2 sequences are SGHRS and YFSETQ. J was trimmed by 2 bases and V by 5 bases; bases with no gene match: 4. CDR3 region: CASRWTSGGPYEQYF. The DNA for the CDR3 is TGCGCCAGCAGGTGGACTAGCGGGGGTCCCTACGAGCAGTACTTC.

The sample holds many counts of this clonotype. The chain uses TRBV5-1 and TRBJ1-2, with D tentatively TRBD1 (6 bases). V lost 5 bases, J lost 0 bases, and 11 bases lay in between. Germline V lookup: CDR1 SGHRS, CDR2 YFSETQ. The CDR3 spans 14 residues. Written as DNA, the CDR3 is TGCGCCAGCAGACCGGACAGTACTAACTATGGCTACACCTTC. Translated: CASRPDSTNYGYTF. The whole variable domain, remainder taken from reference TRBV5-1 and TRBJ1-2, is KAGVTQTPRYLIKTRGQQVTLSCSPISGHRSVSWYQQTPGQGLQFLFEYFSETQRNKGNFPGRFSGRQFSNSRSEMNVSTLELGDSALYLCASRPDSTNYGYTFGSGTRLTVV.

This sequence joins TRBV19 and TRBJ2-1; D gene unclear. V lost 6 bases to trimming and J lost 0 bases, with 21 bases between them. Germline assignment: CDR1 LNHDA and CDR2 SQIVND (reference sequence). This CDR3 has 18 residues. The CDR3 here is CASSRPSVGDRSYNEQFF. Here the CDR3 DNA reads TGTGCCAGTAGCCGACCCAGTGTGGGTGACCGCTCCTACAATGAGCAGTTCTTC.

This clonotype was counted many times. The chain is built from TRBV10-3 and TRBJ1-2; TRBD1 matches 11 bases. Germline V gene sequence: CDR1 ENHRY, CDR2 SYGVKD. This CDR3 contains 13 residues. The junction had 5 bases not matched to a gene; V was cut back by 7 bases and J by 7 bases. The CDR3 DNA reads as TGTGCCATCAAGAGGGACAGGGGGTTTGGCTACACCTTC. Its protein product is CAIKRDRGFGYTF.

This clonotype was picked up many times. The chain employs TRBV6-2 or TRBV6-3 and TRBJ1-1; D remains ambiguous. Per the germline V gene, CDR1 is MNHEY and CDR2 is SVGEGT. Trimming took 6 bases from V and 1 from J, leaving 9 bases between them. The CDR3 runs 13 residues. The chain's CDR3 is CASSRLENTEAFF. DNA for the CDR3: TGTGCCAGCAGCCGGTTGGAGAACACTGAAGCTTTCTTT.

This clonotype was recorded a few times. The rearrangement joins TRBV27 to TRBJ2-3, with TRBD2 matching 8 bases. The CDR3 runs to 14 residues. Germline V gene data show CDR1 as MNHEY and CDR2 as SMNVEV (reference sequence). V lost 5 bases to trimming and J lost 4 bases; unmatched junction nucleotides: 5. The CDR3 bases are TGTGCCAGCAGTCCGCGGGGGGTGGCAGATACGCAGTATTTT. Protein product: CASSPRGVADTQYF.

This clonotype turned up a few times. The CDR3 loop is CASSMTSGGAREQYF. The CDR3 DNA reads as TGTGCCAGTAGTATGACCAGCGGGGGGGCTCGGGAGCAGTACTTC. The V and J genes are TRBV19 and TRBJ2-7, with 10 nucleotides matching TRBD2. J lost 7 bases, V lost 3 bases, and 9 bases had no gene match. Germline V gives CDR1 LNHDA, CDR2 SQIVND (reference sequence). This CDR3 spans 15 amino acids.

Many counts were recorded for this clonotype. The chain employs TRBV21-1 and TRBJ1-1; whether TRBD1, the table's D call, matches the DNA was not checked. TRBV21-1 is a pseudogene locus. The CDR3 covers 14 residues. This CDR3 reads CASSNTGLCTEAFF. The CDR3 DNA reads as TGTGCCAGCAGTAATACAGGGCTCTGTACTGAAGCTTTCTTT.

Notes on this clonotype: A much larger clone lies one base from this, so it may be a read error. The chain joins TRBV7-9 to TRBJ1-1; D is unresolved. Trimming cost V 0 bases and J 1 base, with 6 bases left between them. CDR1 and CDR2 (germline): SEHNR, FQNEAQ (reference sequence). The CDR3 consists of 14 residues. The DNA of the CDR3 is TGTGCCAGCAGCTTAGCAGGGAAGAACACTGAAGCTTTCTTT. As protein: CASSLAGKNTEAFF. Using reference TRBV7-9 and TRBJ1-1 for the parts outside the CDR3, the full variable domain is DTGVSQNPRHKITKRGQNVTFRCDPISEHNRLYWYRQTLGQGPEFLTYFQNEAQLEKSRLLSDRFSAERPKGSFSTLEIQRTEQGDSAMYLCASSLAGKNTEAFFGQGTRLTVV.

This clonotype occurred many times. V is TRBV10-3 and J is TRBJ1-1; D ambiguous. CDR3 size: 13 residues. Germline V gene lookup returns CDR1 ENHRY and CDR2 SYGVKD. V was shortened by 3 bases and J by 5 bases, with 10 bases between the two germline ends. The CDR3 spells CAISDPAGTEAFF. The DNA for the CDR3 is TGTGCCATCAGTGACCCGGCGGGTACTGAAGCTTTCTTT.

This clonotype turned up a few times. As DNA, the CDR3 is TGCGCCAGCAGCCCCTCCTGGAGGGGGACCTACAATGAGCAGTTCTTC. Translated, it gives CASSPSWRGTYNEQFF. V and J are TRBV4-3 and TRBJ2-1; possibly TRBD1 or TRBD2 for D (6 bases each). Germline V lookup: CDR1 LGHNA, CDR2 YSLEER. Trimming left V 4 bases short and J 2 bases short, with 15 bases between. The CDR3 runs to 16 residues.

The chain links TRBV6-5 to TRBJ2-1; 11 nucleotides line up with TRBD2. J was trimmed by 2 bases and V by 6 bases; bases with no gene match: 9. CDR1 and CDR2 from the germline V gene are MNHEY and SVGAGI. The CDR3 extends over 17 amino acids. The CDR3 here is CASSRFSGGGTYNEQFF. CDR3 DNA sequence: TGTGCCAGCAGCCGGTTTAGCGGGGGGGGCACCTACAATGAGCAGTTCTTC.

This clonotype has a handful of counts. The chain uses TRBV29-1 and TRBJ2-5; 8 bases line up with TRBD2. CDR1 is SQVTM and CDR2 is ANQGSEA in the germline V gene. The CDR3 sequence is 13 residues long. Trimming removed 5 bases from V and 1 base from J; junction bases left unmatched: 3. In nucleotides, the CDR3 is TGCAGCGTTATGACTAGCGCCCAAGAGACCCAGTACTTC. Translated, it gives CSVMTSAQETQYF.

This clonotype was recorded at least ten times. The chain has TRBV7-2 and TRBJ1-3; no reliable D call. The CDR3 consists of 15 residues. Germline V gene lookup returns CDR1 SGHTA and CDR2 FQGNSA. V was clipped by 2 bases and J by 8 bases, with 16 bases between them. The CDR3 sequence: CASSLQGSGGDTIYF. CDR3 bases: TGTGCCAGCAGCTTACAAGGCTCCGGAGGTGACACCATATATTTT.

This clonotype was detected only a few times. The chain is built from TRBV7-2 and TRBJ2-3; tentatively, D is TRBD1 (6 bases). The CDR3 totals 13 residues. V was cut by 5 bases and J by 5 bases, with 11 bases left in between. The germline CDR1 and CDR2 sequences are SGHTA and FQGNSA. The CDR3: CASSETGRDTQYF. In DNA, the CDR3 is TGTGCCAGCAGCGAAACAGGGAGAGATACGCAGTATTTT.

The table lists this clonotype with a few counts. The V and J genes are TRBV5-1 and TRBJ2-3; the match to TRBD2 covers 10 bases. Germline V gene data show CDR1 as SGHRS and CDR2 as YFSETQ. V was pared by 0 bases and J by 0 bases, with 4 bases of the junction left unmatched. The CDR3 is 17 amino acids. This chain's CDR3 is CASSLEYSGGSTDTQYF. The CDR3 DNA is TGCGCCAGCAGCTTGGAGTATAGCGGGGGGAGCACAGATACGCAGTATTTT.

This chain joins TRBV9 and TRBJ1-2; D remains unclear. Germline lookup yields CDR1 SGDLS and CDR2 YYNGEE. Trimming took 3 bases from V and 10 from J, leaving 19 bases between them. The CDR3 length is 14 residues. The CDR3 region is CASSEGPNTYVYTF. The DNA of the CDR3 is TGTGCCAGCAGCGAAGGACCTAATACATACGTCTACACCTTC.

This clonotype was seen at least ten times. The chain employs TRBV12-3 or TRBV12-4 and TRBJ2-2, with TRBD2 as a possible D gene (5 bases). V gave up 2 bases and J gave up 2 bases, with 9 bases separating them. The CDR3 spans 15 residues. The CDR3 DNA follows: TGTGCCAGCAGTTTAACGGGGAGCAACACCGGGGAGCTGTTTTTT. Its protein product is CASSLTGSNTGELFF.